The entry below gives a single T cell receptor (beta chain) sequence along with its context. This sample is drawn from a study of blood T cell repertoires in COVID-19. Study processing details: The assay estimated nucleated cells by amplifying reference gene primers. Sequencing was performed with immunoSEQ multiplex PCR; in TCRdb, only in-frame clones are kept and a portion is missing. D and trimming were read from the DNA, whereas the V and J calls and clone size are those reported in that table. The sample gives approximately 250,000 clones, 85% to 90% of which show up once; more than 4.5% is in the top ten. The source material was peripheral blood. This receptor was obtained from a woman aged 60-75 years with COVID-19, enrolled during active disease.

The CDR3 sequence: CATSRSTGGDNEKLFF. The CDR3 DNA reads as TGTGCCACCAGCAGAAGCACAGGGGGGGATAATGAAAAACTGTTTTTT. This chain uses TRBV15 with TRBJ1-4; 8 nucleotides match TRBD1. Germline V lookup: CDR1 LNHNV, CDR2 YYDKDF (reference sequence). CDR3 length equals 16 residues. V trimming: 2 bases; J trimming: 4 bases; junction bases outside the gene matches: 6. Using reference TRBV15 and TRBJ1-4 for the parts outside the CDR3, the full variable domain is DAMVIQNPRYQVTQFGKPVTLSCSQTLNHNVMYWYQQKSSQAPKLLFHYYDKDFNNEADTPDNFQSRRPNTSFCFLDIRSPGLGDTAMYLCATSRSTGGDNEKLFFGSGTQLSVL.